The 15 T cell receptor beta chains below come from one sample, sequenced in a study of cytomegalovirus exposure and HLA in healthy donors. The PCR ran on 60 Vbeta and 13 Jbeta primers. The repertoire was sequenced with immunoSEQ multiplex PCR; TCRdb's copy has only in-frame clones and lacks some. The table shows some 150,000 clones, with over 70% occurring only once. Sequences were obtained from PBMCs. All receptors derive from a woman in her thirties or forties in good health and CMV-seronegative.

CDR3 sequence: CASSDSPSGGADTQYF. The DNA for the CDR3 is TGTGCCAGCAGTGACTCCCCTAGCGGGGGGGCAGATACGCAGTATTTT. The chain uses TRBV6-4 and TRBJ2-3, with 12 positions matching TRBD2. The junction had 2 bases not matched to a gene; V was cut back by 0 bases and J by 4 bases. Germline CDR1 reads MRHNA; CDR2 reads SNTAGT. CDR3 length: 16 amino acids.

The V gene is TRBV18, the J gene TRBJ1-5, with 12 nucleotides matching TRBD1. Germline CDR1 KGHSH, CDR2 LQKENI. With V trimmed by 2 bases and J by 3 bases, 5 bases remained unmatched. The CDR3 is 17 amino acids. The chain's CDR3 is CASSPGTGGLNNQPQHF. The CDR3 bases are TGTGCCAGCTCACCAGGGACAGGGGGCCTTAACAATCAGCCCCAGCATTTT. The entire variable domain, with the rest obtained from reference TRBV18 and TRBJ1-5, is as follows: NAGVMQNPRHLVRRRGQEARLRCSPMKGHSHVYWYRQLPEEGLKFMVYLQKENIIDESGMPKERFSAEFPKEGPSILRIQQVVRGDSAAYFCASSPGTGGLNNQPQHFGDGTRLSIL.

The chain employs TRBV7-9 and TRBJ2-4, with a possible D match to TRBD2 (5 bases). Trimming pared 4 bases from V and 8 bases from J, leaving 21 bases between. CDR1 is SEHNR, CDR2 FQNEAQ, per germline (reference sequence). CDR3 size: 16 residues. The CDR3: CASSSPDGGIDDIQYF. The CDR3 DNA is TGTGCCAGCAGCTCCCCCGACGGAGGAATAGATGACATTCAGTACTTC.

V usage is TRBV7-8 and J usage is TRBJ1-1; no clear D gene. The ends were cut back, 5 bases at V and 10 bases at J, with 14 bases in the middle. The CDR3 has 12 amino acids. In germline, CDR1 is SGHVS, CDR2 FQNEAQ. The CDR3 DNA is TGTGCCAGCAGCACCCCCAACTTAGCAGCTTTCTTT. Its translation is CASSTPNLAAFF. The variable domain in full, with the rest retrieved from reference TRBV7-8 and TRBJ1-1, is GAGVSQSPRYKVAKRGQDVALRCDPISGHVSLFWYQQALGQGPEFLTYFQNEAQLDKSGLPSDRFFAERPEGSVSTLKIQRTQQEDSAVYLCASSTPNLAAFFGQGTRLTVV.

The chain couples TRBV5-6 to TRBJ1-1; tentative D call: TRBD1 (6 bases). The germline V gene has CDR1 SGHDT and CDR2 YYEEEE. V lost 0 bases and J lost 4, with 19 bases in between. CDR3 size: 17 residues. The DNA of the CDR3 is TGTGCCAGCAGCTTGGCAGGTTGGGGGGGGCCGGGCACTGAAGCTTTCTTT. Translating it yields CASSLAGWGGPGTEAFF.

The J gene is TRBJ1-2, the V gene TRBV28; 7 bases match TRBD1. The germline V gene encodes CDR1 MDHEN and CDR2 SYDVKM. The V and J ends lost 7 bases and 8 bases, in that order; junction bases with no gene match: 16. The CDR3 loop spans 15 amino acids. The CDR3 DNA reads TGTGCCAGCAATACGATATTGAGGGGGCGACAGGGCTACACCTTC. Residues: CASNTILRGRQGYTF.

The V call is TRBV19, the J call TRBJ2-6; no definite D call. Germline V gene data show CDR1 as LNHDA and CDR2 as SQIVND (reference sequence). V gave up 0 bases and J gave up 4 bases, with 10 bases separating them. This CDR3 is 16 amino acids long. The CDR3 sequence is CASSIDRLPGANVLTF. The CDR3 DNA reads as TGTGCCAGTAGTATAGACAGACTCCCCGGGGCCAACGTCCTGACTTTC.

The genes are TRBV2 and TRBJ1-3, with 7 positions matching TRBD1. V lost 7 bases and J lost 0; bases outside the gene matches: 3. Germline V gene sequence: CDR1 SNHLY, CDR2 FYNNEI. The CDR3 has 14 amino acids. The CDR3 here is CASTTGASGNTIYF. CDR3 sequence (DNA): TGTGCCAGCACCACAGGGGCCTCTGGAAACACCATATATTTT.

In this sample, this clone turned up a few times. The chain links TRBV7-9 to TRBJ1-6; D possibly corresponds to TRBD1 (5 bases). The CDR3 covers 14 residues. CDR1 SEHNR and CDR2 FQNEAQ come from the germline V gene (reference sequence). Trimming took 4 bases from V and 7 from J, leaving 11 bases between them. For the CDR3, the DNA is TGTGCCAGCAGCTCTGGGGGACTGAATTCACCCCTCCACTTT. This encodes CASSSGGLNSPLHF.

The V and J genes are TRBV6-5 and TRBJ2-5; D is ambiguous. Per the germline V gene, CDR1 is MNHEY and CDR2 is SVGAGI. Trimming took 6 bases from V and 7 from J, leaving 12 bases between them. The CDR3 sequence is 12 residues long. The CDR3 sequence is CASSSERRTQYF. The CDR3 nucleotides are TGTGCCAGCAGCTCCGAGAGGAGGACCCAGTACTTC.

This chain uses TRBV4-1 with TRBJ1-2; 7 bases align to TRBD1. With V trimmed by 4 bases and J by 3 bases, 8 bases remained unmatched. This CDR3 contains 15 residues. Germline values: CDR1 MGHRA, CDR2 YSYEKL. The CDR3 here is CASSPRQGDDYGYTF. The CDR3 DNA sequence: TGCGCCAGCAGCCCAAGACAGGGCGATGACTATGGCTACACCTTC.

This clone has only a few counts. The CDR3 sequence is CASSEGEQPQHF. The CDR3 DNA sequence: TGTGCCAGCAGTGAAGGTGAGCAGCCCCAGCATTTT. The V and J genes are TRBV6-1 and TRBJ1-5; D is uncertain. Germline V gives CDR1 MNHNS, CDR2 SASEGT. With 1 base removed from V and 7 bases from J, the gap between germline ends came to 5 bases. This CDR3 region has 12 residues.

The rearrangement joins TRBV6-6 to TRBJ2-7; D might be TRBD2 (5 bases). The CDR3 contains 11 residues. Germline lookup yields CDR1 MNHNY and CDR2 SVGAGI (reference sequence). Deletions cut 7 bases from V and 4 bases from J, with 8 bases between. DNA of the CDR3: TGTGCCAGCACACGCGGGTACGAGCAGTACTTC. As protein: CASTRGYEQYF.

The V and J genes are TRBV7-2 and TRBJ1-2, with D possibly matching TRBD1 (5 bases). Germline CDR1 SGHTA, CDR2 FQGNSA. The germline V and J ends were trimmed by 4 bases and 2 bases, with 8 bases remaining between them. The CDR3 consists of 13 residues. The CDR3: CASSWGGNYGYTF. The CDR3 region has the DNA TGTGCCAGCAGCTGGGGGGGAAACTATGGCTACACCTTC.

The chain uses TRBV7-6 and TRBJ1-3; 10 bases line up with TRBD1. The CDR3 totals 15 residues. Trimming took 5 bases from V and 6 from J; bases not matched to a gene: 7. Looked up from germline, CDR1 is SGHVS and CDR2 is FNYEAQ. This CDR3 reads CASSLTGGSENTIYF. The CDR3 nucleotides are TGTGCCAGCAGCCTGACAGGGGGCTCGGAAAACACCATATATTTT.